The source of this T cell receptor beta chain is a study of blood T cell repertoires in COVID-19. Unmatched junction bases numbered 10, after V lost 4 bases and J lost 5 bases. Germline CDR1 KGHDR, CDR2 SFDVKD. CDR3 length: 16 amino acids. Per the authors' pipeline: Estimated nucleated cell counts came from reference gene primer amplification. Repertoires were generated with immunoSEQ multiplex PCR, while TCRdb's copy carries only in-frame clones and drops some. The DNA was the basis for D and trimming; V, J and clone size are from that table. Of approximately 290,000 clones in the sample, about 88% were seen once.

The rearrangement links TRBV24-1 to TRBJ1-5; 7 positions agree with TRBD1. Source material: peripheral blood. This TCR was recovered from a woman aged 55-69 years with acute or convalescent COVID-19. CDR3 sequence: CATSDPRTGDDQPQHF. DNA of the CDR3: TGTGCCACCAGTGACCCTCGGACAGGAGACGATCAGCCCCAGCATTTT.